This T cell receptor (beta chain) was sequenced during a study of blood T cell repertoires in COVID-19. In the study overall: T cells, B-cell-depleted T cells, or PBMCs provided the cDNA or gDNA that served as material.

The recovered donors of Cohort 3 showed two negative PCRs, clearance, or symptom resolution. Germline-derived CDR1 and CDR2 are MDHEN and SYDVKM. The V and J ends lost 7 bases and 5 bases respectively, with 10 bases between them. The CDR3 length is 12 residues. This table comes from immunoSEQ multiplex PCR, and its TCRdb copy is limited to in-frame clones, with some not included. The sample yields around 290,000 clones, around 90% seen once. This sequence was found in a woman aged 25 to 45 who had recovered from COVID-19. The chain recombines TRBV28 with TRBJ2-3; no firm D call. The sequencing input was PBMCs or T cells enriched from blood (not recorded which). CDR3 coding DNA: TGTGCCAGCAACAAGCCGGGAGATACGCAGTATTTT. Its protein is CASNKPGDTQYF.